These 30 T cell receptor beta chains were sequenced from one sample in a study of CD8 T cells in ankylosing spondylitis. Points from the study as a whole: Characteristic, it appeared, of ankylosing spondylitis blood was a TCR beta motif of about eight highly homologous variants.

These receptors' targets are unknown. MiXCR, applied by TCRdb to the 5' RACE reads, yields one record per CDR3 protein. In the table there are hundreds of thousands of distinct CDR3 sequences, 10% to 15% of which are singletons. Sequenced: blood, either unsorted or a sorted T cell fraction (not recorded which). The source of these receptors is a male donor with ankylosing spondylitis.

J is TRBJ2-1 and V is TRBV15, with D tentatively TRBD2 (5 bases). This CDR3 is 15 amino acids long. Trimming shortened V by 8 bases and J by 0 bases, and 14 bases separated the two germline ends. The germline V gene has CDR1 LNHNV and CDR2 YYDKDF (reference sequence). Here the CDR3 DNA reads TGTGCCACCCAAAGGGAGCGGAGCTCCTACAATGAGCAGTTCTTC. Translation gives CATQRERSSYNEQFF.

This clonotype was seen many times. This rearrangement joins TRBV15 to TRBJ2-7; D not resolved. The V end lost 3 bases, the J end lost 2 bases, and 11 bases lay between the germline ends. Germline values: CDR1 LNHNV, CDR2 YYDKDF (reference sequence). The CDR3 covers 14 residues. CDR3 DNA sequence: TGTGCCACCAGCAGGGACCCGACGGCCTACGAGCAGTACTTC. Its translation: CATSRDPTAYEQYF.

The chain combines TRBV18 with TRBJ2-7; D perhaps matches TRBD2 (5 bases). In germline, CDR1 is KGHSH, CDR2 LQKENI. The germline V and J ends were trimmed by 8 bases and 2 bases, with 16 bases remaining between them. The CDR3 length is 14 residues. The CDR3 is CASSPPGLAYEQYF. The CDR3, as DNA: TGTGCCAGCAGCCCCCCCGGACTTGCCTACGAGCAGTACTTC.

Worth noting for this clonotype: At one of its ends the junction is not consistent with the germline gene, which may arise from a read error. The genes are TRBV20-1 and TRBJ2-1, with 9 bases identical to TRBD2. Per the germline V gene, CDR1 is DFQATT and CDR2 is SNEGSKA (reference sequence). CDR3 length: 17 residues. The chain's CDR3 is CCARDLGREGRHNEQFF. In DNA, the CDR3 is TGCTGTGCTAGAGATCTGGGGCGGGAGGGCCGTCACAATGAGCAGTTCTTC.

This rearrangement joins TRBV7-2 to TRBJ2-3; D remains unclear. Germline CDR1 SGHTA, CDR2 FQGNSA. CDR3 length: 16 amino acids. V was cut by 5 bases and J by 2 bases, with 17 bases left in between. CDR3 nucleotides: TGTGCCAGCAGCCCTCAGCCGGCGAGACTCACAGATACGCAGTATTTT. Its protein is CASSPQPARLTDTQYF.

This clonotype has a count of ten or more. The chain links TRBV28 to TRBJ2-2; 11 bases are a match to TRBD1. The CDR3 length is 16 residues. CDR1 is MDHEN, CDR2 SYDVKM, per germline. Germline trimming cut 6 bases from V and 7 bases from J; bases unmatched to any gene: 10. CDR3 loop: CASRDPGTGGIGELFF. CDR3 coding DNA: TGTGCCAGCAGAGACCCCGGGACAGGGGGTATCGGGGAGCTGTTTTTT.

This clonotype occurred many times. V and J are TRBV5-1 and TRBJ2-1, with 7 bases aligning to TRBD1. The length of the CDR3 is 14 residues. Germline CDR1 SGHRS, CDR2 YFSETQ. V gave up 3 bases and J gave up 3 bases; unmatched junction bases: 3. The CDR3, as DNA: TGCGCCAGCAGCTACCGGGACAGCTACAATGAGCAGTTCTTC. Translation gives CASSYRDSYNEQFF.

The chain employs TRBV24-1 and TRBJ2-2; 9 positions agree with TRBD1. The junction had 8 bases not matched to a gene; V was cut back by 3 bases and J by 1 base. The CDR3 has 18 amino acids. Germline values: CDR1 KGHDR, CDR2 SFDVKD. This CDR3 is CATSDLPGQGENTGELFF. CDR3 nucleotides: TGTGCCACCAGTGATCTACCGGGACAGGGCGAGAACACCGGGGAGCTGTTTTTT.

This chain uses TRBV3-1 with TRBJ2-5, with D maybe TRBD1 (6 bases). Germline lookup yields CDR1 LGHDT and CDR2 YNNKEL (reference sequence). Trimming shortened V by 2 bases and J by 5 bases, and 18 bases separated the two germline ends. CDR3 length: 16 amino acids. The CDR3 loop reads CASSQRKQGLGETQYF. In DNA form, the CDR3 reads TGTGCCAGCAGCCAAAGGAAGCAGGGGTTAGGGGAGACCCAGTACTTC.

J is TRBJ1-5 and V is TRBV6-2 or TRBV6-3; TRBD1 might be the D (5 bases). Trimming left V 7 bases short and J 7 bases short, with 20 bases between. Per germline, CDR1 MNHEY and CDR2 SVGEGT. The CDR3 consists of 15 residues. The CDR3: CASTQGTSEGQPQHF. Here the CDR3 DNA reads TGTGCCAGCACCCAAGGGACTTCTGAGGGGCAGCCCCAGCATTTT.

This sequence joins TRBV20-1 and TRBJ1-1, with D tentatively TRBD1 (6 bases). Germline CDR1 is DFQATT and CDR2 is SNEGSKA (reference sequence). Trimming stripped 6 bases from V and 4 bases from J, with 12 bases between. The CDR3 loop spans 12 amino acids. This CDR3 is CSALGGLTEAFF. CDR3 DNA: TGCAGTGCCCTTGGGGGGCTCACTGAAGCTTTCTTT.

There are a few counts of this clonotype. The V gene is TRBV6-4, the J gene TRBJ1-1; no definite D call. The CDR3 consists of 14 residues. Trimming cost V 4 bases and J 1 base, with 10 bases left between them. Germline V gene lookup returns CDR1 MRHNA and CDR2 SNTAGT. The CDR3 loop is CASSAQPSNTEAFF. The CDR3 nucleotides read TGTGCCAGCAGTGCACAGCCCTCGAACACTGAAGCTTTCTTT.

The chain is built from TRBV18 and TRBJ2-7, with D perhaps matching TRBD1 or TRBD2 (5 bases each). Germline values: CDR1 KGHSH, CDR2 LQKENI. V was trimmed by 3 bases and J by 6 bases, leaving 9 bases between them. This CDR3 has 12 amino acids. The CDR3 loop reads CASSPTGGEQYV. For the CDR3, the DNA is TGTGCCAGCTCACCTACAGGAGGCGAGCAGTACGTC.

This clonotype was seen more than once but under ten times. J is TRBJ1-2 and V is TRBV10-2; D might be TRBD1 (6 bases). The CDR3 runs to 15 residues. Trimming stripped 7 bases from V and 4 bases from J, with 19 bases between. In germline, CDR1 is WSHSY, CDR2 SAAADI. The DNA for the CDR3 is TGCGCCAGCACCCCCGGACAGTCCTTTGGCTATGGCTACACCTTC. This codes for CASTPGQSFGYGYTF.

Only one count was recorded for this clonotype. The chain recombines TRBV29-1 with TRBJ1-2, with 11 bases lining up with TRBD1. The CDR3 spans 14 residues. J was trimmed by 2 bases and V by 4 bases; bases with no gene match: 3. Germline V gene sequence: CDR1 SQVTM, CDR2 ANQGSEA. The CDR3 reads CSVAGDRGNYGYTF. In DNA form, the CDR3 reads TGCAGCGTTGCGGGGGACAGGGGGAACTATGGCTACACCTTC.

This clonotype was detected a few times. The chain uses TRBV24-1 and TRBJ2-3, with D perhaps TRBD2 (6 bases). V was cut by 0 bases and J by 5 bases, with 8 bases left in between. Looked up from germline, CDR1 is KGHDR and CDR2 is SFDVKD. The CDR3 spans 14 residues. CDR3: CATSDLRGVDTQYF. CDR3 DNA sequence: TGTGCCACCAGTGATTTGCGCGGGGTAGATACGCAGTATTTT.

V usage is TRBV5-1 and J usage is TRBJ2-2; D assignment may be TRBD1 or TRBD2 (5 bases each). Trimming left V 1 base short and J 7 bases short, with 14 bases between. The germline CDR1 and CDR2 sequences are SGHRS and YFSETQ. There are 15 residues in the CDR3. The CDR3 sequence is CASSLLGPVGGELFF. The CDR3, as DNA: TGCGCCAGCAGCTTGTTGGGACCTGTGGGCGGGGAGCTGTTTTTT.

The chain has TRBV5-1 and TRBJ2-1; perhaps TRBD1 as D (5 bases). V was shortened by 0 bases and J by 2 bases, with 6 bases between the two germline ends. This CDR3 spans 14 amino acids. Looked up from germline, CDR1 is SGHRS and CDR2 is YFSETQ. This CDR3 is CASSLEDTYNEQFF. CDR3 sequence (DNA): TGCGCCAGCAGCTTGGAGGACACCTACAATGAGCAGTTCTTC.

This clonotype has more than one count but fewer than ten. The V gene is TRBV20-1, the J gene TRBJ2-3; no definite D call. Trimming removed 5 bases from V and 1 base from J, with 10 bases in between. The germline CDR1 and CDR2 sequences are DFQATT and SNEGSKA (reference sequence). The CDR3 length is 13 residues. CDR3 sequence reads: CSAPTPGTDTQYF. The CDR3 nucleotides are TGCAGTGCTCCGACCCCCGGCACAGATACGCAGTATTTT.

This clonotype was counted at least ten times. The CDR3 sequence: CASSQGPGANVLTF. The CDR3 coding sequence is TGCGCCAGCAGCCAGGGACCTGGGGCCAACGTCCTGACTTTC. This rearrangement joins TRBV5-1 to TRBJ2-6; D is tentatively TRBD1 or TRBD2 (5 bases each). The CDR3 is made up of 14 amino acids. Per germline, CDR1 SGHRS and CDR2 YFSETQ. The germline V and J ends were trimmed by 4 bases and 2 bases, with 7 bases remaining between them.

This chain links TRBV4-1 with TRBJ1-5; D possibly corresponds to TRBD1 (6 bases). Germline CDR1 reads MGHRA; CDR2 reads YSYEKL. The CDR3 contains 15 residues. V lost 0 bases and J lost 6, with 12 bases in between. CDR3 protein: CASSQEGQGTQPQHF. CDR3 bases: TGCGCCAGCAGCCAAGAAGGGCAGGGGACTCAGCCCCAGCATTTT.

The V and J genes are TRBV5-1 and TRBJ1-5, with D unresolved. From germline, CDR1 is SGHRS and CDR2 YFSETQ. V shed 0 bases and J shed 7 bases, with 8 bases lying between them. CDR3 length: 13 residues. The CDR3 nucleotides are TGCGCCAGCAGCTTGGACAGCCTACAGCCCCAGCATTTT. Residues: CASSLDSLQPQHF.

This clonotype was counted between two and nine times. The chain links TRBV5-5 to TRBJ1-4, with D unresolved. This CDR3 has 14 amino acids. The germline V gene encodes CDR1 SGHKS and CDR2 YYEKEE (reference sequence). V was cut by 0 bases and J by 5 bases, with 8 bases left in between. CDR3 coding DNA: TGTGCCAGCAGCTTGGGACGGGTAAATGAAAAACTGTTTTTT. Its translation is CASSLGRVNEKLFF. Variable domain in full (rest from reference TRBV5-5 and TRBJ1-4): DAGVTQSPTHLIKTRGQQVTLRCSPISGHKSVSWYQQVLGQGPQFIFQYYEKEERGRGNFPDRFSARQFPNYSSELNVNALLLGDSALYLCASSLGRVNEKLFFGSGTQLSVL.

This clonotype has a single count. The chain uses TRBV28 and TRBJ2-2, with 8 bases fitting TRBD2. The V gene's germline CDR1 is MDHEN and CDR2 SYDVKM. The J segment lost 4 bases and the V segment lost 1 base, leaving 5 bases of the junction unmatched. The CDR3 loop spans 16 amino acids. CDR3 protein: CASSLSGGPSTGELFF. CDR3 DNA: TGTGCCAGCAGTTTATCGGGGGGGCCAAGCACCGGGGAGCTGTTTTTT.

Only a few counts were recorded for this clonotype. The chain is built from TRBV11-2 and TRBJ2-2, with D unclear. This CDR3 contains 14 residues. The germline V and J ends were trimmed by 3 bases and 5 bases, with 10 bases remaining between them. Germline CDR1 is SGHAT and CDR2 is FQNNGV. CDR3 sequence: CASSFRPGTGELFF. The CDR3 bases are TGTGCCAGCAGCTTCAGGCCTGGGACCGGGGAGCTGTTTTTT.

A word on this clonotype: A clone one base away is much larger, so this may be a read error. CDR3 loop: CASSSQGGNLGYTF. CDR3 nucleotides: TGTGCCAGCAGTTCGCAAGGGGGCAACTTGGGCTACACCTTC. The chain links TRBV12-3 or TRBV12-4 to TRBJ1-2; 7 bases match TRBD1. The CDR3 consists of 14 residues. The junction had 10 bases not matched to a gene; V was cut back by 4 bases and J by 8 bases.

V and J are TRBV7-9 and TRBJ2-5; D gene unclear. The CDR3 length is 14 residues. The ends were cut back, 4 bases at V and 4 bases at J, with 13 bases in the middle. CDR1 and CDR2 (germline): SEHNR, FQNEAQ (reference sequence). In DNA, the CDR3 is TGTGCCAGCAGCTATCCAAAGGTCCCAGAGACCCAGTACTTC. This gives the protein CASSYPKVPETQYF.

V gene TRBV2 combines with J gene TRBJ2-3; no reliable D call. Germline CDR1 reads SNHLY; CDR2 reads FYNNEI. This CDR3 is 12 amino acids long. V lost 8 bases and J lost 1, with 7 bases in between. CDR3 DNA sequence: TGTGCCAGCGGTTCGGGCACAGATACGCAGTATTTT. It yields the protein CASGSGTDTQYF.

This clonotype occurred many times. This rearrangement joins TRBV24-1 to TRBJ2-3, with D possibly being TRBD2 (6 bases). Germline loops: CDR1 KGHDR, CDR2 SFDVKD. This CDR3 is 15 amino acids long. With 6 bases removed from V and 0 bases from J, the gap between germline ends came to 12 bases. Written as DNA, the CDR3 is TGTGCCACCAGTTCGGCGGGACCAAGCACAGATACGCAGTATTTT. Protein sequence: CATSSAGPSTDTQYF.

V gene TRBV29-1 combines with J gene TRBJ1-1; D uncertain. Germline V gene data show CDR1 as SQVTM and CDR2 as ANQGSEA. This CDR3 has 12 amino acids. Trimming shortened V by 5 bases and J by 1 base, and 8 bases separated the two germline ends. CDR3 sequence: CSVLVENTEAFF. The CDR3 DNA reads as TGCAGCGTTCTCGTTGAGAACACTGAAGCTTTCTTT.